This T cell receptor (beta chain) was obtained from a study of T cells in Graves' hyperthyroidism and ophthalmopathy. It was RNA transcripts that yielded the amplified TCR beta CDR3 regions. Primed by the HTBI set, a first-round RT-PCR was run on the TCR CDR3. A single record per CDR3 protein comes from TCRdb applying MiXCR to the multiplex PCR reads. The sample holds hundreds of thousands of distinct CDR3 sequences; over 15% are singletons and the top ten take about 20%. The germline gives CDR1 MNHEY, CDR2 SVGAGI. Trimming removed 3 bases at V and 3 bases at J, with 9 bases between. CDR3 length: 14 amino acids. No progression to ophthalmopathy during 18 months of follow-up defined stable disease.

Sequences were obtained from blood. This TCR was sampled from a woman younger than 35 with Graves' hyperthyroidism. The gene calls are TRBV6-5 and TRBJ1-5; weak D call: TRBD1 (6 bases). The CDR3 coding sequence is TGTGCCAGCAGTTATCAGGGGTACAATCAGCCCCAGCATTTT. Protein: CASSYQGYNQPQHF.